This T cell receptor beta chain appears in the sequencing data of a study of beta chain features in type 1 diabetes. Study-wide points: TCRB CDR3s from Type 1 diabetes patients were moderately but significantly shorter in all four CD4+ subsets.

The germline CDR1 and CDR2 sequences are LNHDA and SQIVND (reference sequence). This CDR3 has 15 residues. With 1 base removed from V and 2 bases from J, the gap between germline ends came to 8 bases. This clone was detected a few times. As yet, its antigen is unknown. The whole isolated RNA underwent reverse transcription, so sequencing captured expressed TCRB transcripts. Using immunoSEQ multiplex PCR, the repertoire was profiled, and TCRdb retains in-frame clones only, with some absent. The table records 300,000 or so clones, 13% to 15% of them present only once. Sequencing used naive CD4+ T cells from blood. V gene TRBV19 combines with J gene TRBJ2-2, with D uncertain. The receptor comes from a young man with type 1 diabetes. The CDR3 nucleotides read TGTGCCAGTAGTATAGGCCAAGCCAACACCGGGGAGCTGTTTTTT. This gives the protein CASSIGQANTGELFF.